This entry features one T cell receptor (beta chain) sequence. The sample originates from a study of blood T cell repertoires in COVID-19. Study-level background: COVID-19 samples collected from the United States, Italy and Spain covered acute and convalescent phases. T cells, B-cell-depleted T cells, or PBMCs supplied cDNA or gDNA.

In the original workflow: Amplification of reference gene primers was used by the study to estimate nucleated cell counts. Assay: immunoSEQ multiplex PCR; the TCRdb copy retains only in-frame clones and omits some. The DNA was the basis for D and trimming; V, J and clone size are from that table. The data show around 180,000 clones, about 83% seen once. Seattle's cohort entered during active infection and was followed longitudinally. Germline CDR1 and CDR2: LGHDT and YNNKEL (reference sequence). The CDR3 is made up of 16 amino acids. The ends lost 0 bases at V and 7 bases at J; junction bases unmatched: 10.

The receptor comes from a person aged 65 to 79 with COVID-19, enrolled during active disease. Sequenced sample: peripheral blood. The chain links TRBV3-1 (or the pseudogene TRBV3-2) to TRBJ2-7; 9 bases are a match to TRBD2. CDR3 residues: CASSQDLGIAGVEQYF. The CDR3 DNA reads as TGTGCCAGCAGCCAAGATCTGGGAATAGCGGGAGTTGAGCAGTACTTC.